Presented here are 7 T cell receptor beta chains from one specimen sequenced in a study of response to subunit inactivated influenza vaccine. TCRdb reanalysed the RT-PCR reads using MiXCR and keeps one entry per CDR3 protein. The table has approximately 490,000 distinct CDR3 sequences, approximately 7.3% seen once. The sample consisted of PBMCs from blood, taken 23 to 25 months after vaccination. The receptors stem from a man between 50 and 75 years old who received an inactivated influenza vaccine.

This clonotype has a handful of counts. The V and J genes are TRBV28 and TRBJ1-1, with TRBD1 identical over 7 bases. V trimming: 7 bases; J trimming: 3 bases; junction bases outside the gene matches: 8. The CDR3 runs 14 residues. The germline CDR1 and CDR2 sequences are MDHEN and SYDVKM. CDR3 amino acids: CASKGGQGDTEAFF. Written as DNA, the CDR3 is TGTGCCAGCAAAGGGGGCCAGGGGGACACTGAAGCTTTCTTT. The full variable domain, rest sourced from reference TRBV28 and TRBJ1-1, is DVKVTQSSRYLVKRTGEKVFLECVQDMDHENMFWYRQDPGLGLRLIYFSYDVKMKEKGDIPEGYSVSREKKERFSLILESASTNQTSMYLCASKGGQGDTEAFFGQGTRLTVV.

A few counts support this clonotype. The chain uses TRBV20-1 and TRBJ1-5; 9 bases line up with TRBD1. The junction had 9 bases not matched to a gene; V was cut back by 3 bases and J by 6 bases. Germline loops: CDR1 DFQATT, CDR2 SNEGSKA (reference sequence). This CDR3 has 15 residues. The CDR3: CSARGEGTGTQPQHF. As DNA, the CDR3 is TGCAGTGCTAGGGGAGAGGGGACAGGGACTCAGCCCCAGCATTTT.

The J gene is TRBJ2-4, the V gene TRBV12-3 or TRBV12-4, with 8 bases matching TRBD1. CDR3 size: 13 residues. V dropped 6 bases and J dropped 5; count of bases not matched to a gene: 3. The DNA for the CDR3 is TGTGCCAGCAGGGGGACAGGAGAAAACATTCAGTACTTC. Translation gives CASRGTGENIQYF.

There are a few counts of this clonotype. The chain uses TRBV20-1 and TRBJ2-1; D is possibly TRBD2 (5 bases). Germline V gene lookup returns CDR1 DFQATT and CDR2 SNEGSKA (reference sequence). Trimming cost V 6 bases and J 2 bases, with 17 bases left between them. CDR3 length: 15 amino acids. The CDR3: CSASPSGEAYNEQFF. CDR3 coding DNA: TGCAGTGCGTCCCCGAGCGGAGAGGCCTACAATGAGCAGTTCTTC.

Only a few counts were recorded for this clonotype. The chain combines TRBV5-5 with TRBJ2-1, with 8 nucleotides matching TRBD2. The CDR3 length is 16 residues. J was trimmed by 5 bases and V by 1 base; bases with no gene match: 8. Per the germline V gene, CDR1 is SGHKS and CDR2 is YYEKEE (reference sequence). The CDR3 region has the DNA TGTGCCAGCAGCTTGCCCACTAGCGGAATCGACAATGAGCAGTTCTTC. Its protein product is CASSLPTSGIDNEQFF.

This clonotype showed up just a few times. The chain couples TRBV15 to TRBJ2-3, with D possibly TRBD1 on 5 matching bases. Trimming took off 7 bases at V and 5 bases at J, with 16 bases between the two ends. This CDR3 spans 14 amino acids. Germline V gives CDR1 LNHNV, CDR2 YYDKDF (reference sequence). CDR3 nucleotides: TGTGCCACCAATATGGGGCTAGGTCTAGATACGCAGTATTTT. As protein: CATNMGLGLDTQYF.

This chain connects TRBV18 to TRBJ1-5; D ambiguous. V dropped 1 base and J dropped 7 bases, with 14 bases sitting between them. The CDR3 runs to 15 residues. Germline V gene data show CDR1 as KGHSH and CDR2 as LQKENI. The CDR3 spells CASSPLSGTGQPQHF. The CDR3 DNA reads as TGTGCCAGCTCACCACTCTCCGGAACTGGACAGCCCCAGCATTTT.